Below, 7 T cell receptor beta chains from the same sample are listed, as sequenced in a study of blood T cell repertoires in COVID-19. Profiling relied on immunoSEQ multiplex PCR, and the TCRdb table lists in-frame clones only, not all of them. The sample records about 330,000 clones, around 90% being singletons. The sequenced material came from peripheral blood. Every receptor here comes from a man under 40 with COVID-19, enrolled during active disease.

In nucleotides, the CDR3 is TGCGCCAGCAGCCTGCTCGGACAGATAAACACTGAAGCTTTCTTT. It is translated as CASSLLGQINTEAFF. The chain has TRBV5-1 and TRBJ1-1; possibly TRBD1 for D (6 bases). The CDR3 has 15 amino acids. From germline, CDR1 is SGHRS and CDR2 YFSETQ. Trimming shortened V by 4 bases and J by 2 bases, and 15 bases separated the two germline ends.

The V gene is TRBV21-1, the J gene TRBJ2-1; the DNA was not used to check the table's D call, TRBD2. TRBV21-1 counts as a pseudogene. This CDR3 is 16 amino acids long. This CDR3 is CASSNRLAGGFNEQFF. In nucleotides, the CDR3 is TGTGCCAGCAGCAACCGTCTAGCGGGAGGATTCAATGAGCAGTTCTTC.

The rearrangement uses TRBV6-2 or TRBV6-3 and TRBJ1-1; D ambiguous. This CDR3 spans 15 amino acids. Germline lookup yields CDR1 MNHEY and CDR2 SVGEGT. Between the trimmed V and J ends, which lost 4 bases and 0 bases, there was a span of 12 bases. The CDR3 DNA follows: TGTGCCAGCAGTTCCTCCGGGTTTATGAACACTGAAGCTTTCTTT. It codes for CASSSSGFMNTEAFF.

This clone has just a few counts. The CDR3 sequence is CASLKGQYNSPLHF. The CDR3 region has the DNA TGTGCCAGCCTAAAGGGACAGTATAATTCACCCCTCCACTTT. The rearrangement joins TRBV2 to TRBJ1-6; TRBD1 agrees at 7 bases. The CDR3 extends over 14 amino acids. CDR1 and CDR2 from the germline V gene are SNHLY and FYNNEI. Unmatched junction bases numbered 5, after V lost 8 bases and J lost 4 bases.

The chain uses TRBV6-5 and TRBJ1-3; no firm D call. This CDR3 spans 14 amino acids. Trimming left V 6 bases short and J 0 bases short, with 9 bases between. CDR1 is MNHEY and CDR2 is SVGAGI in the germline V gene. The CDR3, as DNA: TGTGCCAGCAGACAGACAAGCTCTGGAAACACCATATATTTT. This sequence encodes CASRQTSSGNTIYF.

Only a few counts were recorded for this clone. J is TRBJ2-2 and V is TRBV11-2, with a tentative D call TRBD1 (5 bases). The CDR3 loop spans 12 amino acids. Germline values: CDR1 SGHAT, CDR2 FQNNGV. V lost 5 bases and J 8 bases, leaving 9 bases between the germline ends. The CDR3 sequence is CASSPTGGELFF. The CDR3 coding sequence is TGTGCCAGCAGCCCTACAGGAGGGGAGCTGTTTTTT. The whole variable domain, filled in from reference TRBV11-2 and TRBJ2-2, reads EAGVAQSPRYKIIEKRQSVAFWCNPISGHATLYWYQQILGQGPKLLIQFQNNGVVDDSQLPKDRFSAERLKGVDSTLKIQPAKLEDSAVYLCASSPTGGELFFGEGSRLTVL.

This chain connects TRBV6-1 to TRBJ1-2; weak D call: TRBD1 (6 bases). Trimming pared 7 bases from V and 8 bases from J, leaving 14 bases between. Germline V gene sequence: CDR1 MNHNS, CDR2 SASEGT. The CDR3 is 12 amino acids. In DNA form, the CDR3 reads TGTGCCAGCACTCCAGGGGTCCAGGGCTACACCTTC. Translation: CASTPGVQGYTF.